This T cell receptor (beta chain) was sequenced in a study of cytomegalovirus exposure and HLA in healthy donors. The primer mix had 60 Vbeta and 13 Jbeta primers. Repertoires were generated with immunoSEQ multiplex PCR, while TCRdb's copy carries only in-frame clones and drops some. The repertoire has 100,000 to 150,000 clones, around 80% of them found once; the top ten carry about 11%. The TCR comes from a man aged 30 to 39 in good health and CMV-seropositive. The sequenced sample consisted of PBMCs.

This chain's CDR3 is CASRPGQGREQYF. In DNA, the CDR3 is TGTGCCAGCAGGCCCGGACAGGGACGAGAGCAGTACTTC. This rearrangement joins TRBV28 to TRBJ2-7; 8 bases line up with TRBD1. In germline, CDR1 is MDHEN, CDR2 SYDVKM. V lost 6 bases to trimming and J lost 7 bases; unmatched junction nucleotides: 8. This CDR3 contains 13 residues.